This T cell receptor (beta chain) was captured by sequencing in a study of T cell responses to AZD1222 COVID-19 vaccine. Germline V gene sequence: CDR1 SGHRS, CDR2 YFSETQ. The V gene lost 4 bases and the J gene lost 8 bases, with 15 bases spanning the gap. This CDR3 is built from 14 residues. The data were produced by immunoSEQ multiplex PCR, yet TCRdb's version contains in-frame clones alone and is incomplete. Of 98,000 or so clones in the sample, about 91% were seen once. With regard to this clone: Its antigen is not identified.

Study-wide results and limits: With dominance at 160-218 and 743-854, vaccine-associated CD4 TCRs spanned spike. Sampled repertoires all dated from after the peak T cell response. The sample set comprised mostly white British donors with more females, and clonal diversity was possibly underestimated. Seropositivity was recorded at baseline in only 5 or 6 AZD1222 recipients.

The chain carries TRBV5-1 and TRBJ1-4; no clear D gene. This sequence originates from an adult in good health. The source was peripheral blood, collected on day 0 of AZD1222 vaccination. CDR3 DNA sequence: TGCGCCAGCAGCGCGCACCAAGGTTGGGAAAAACTGTTTTTT. Amino acids: CASSAHQGWEKLFF.